This T cell receptor beta chain was observed in a study of shared clonotypes between healthy human individuals. Comments on this clone: The target antigen is unknown. Other DNA sequences in the sample encode the same CDR3.

The data were produced by immunoSEQ multiplex PCR, yet TCRdb's version contains in-frame clones alone and is incomplete. This sample has some 680,000 clones, with around 78% found just once. General study findings and limits: Rarefaction indicated that sorted-subset sequencing remained incomplete although depth was large.

Germline assignment: CDR1 SGHRS and CDR2 YFSETQ. This CDR3 has 15 amino acids. Germline trimming cut 0 bases from V and 8 bases from J; bases unmatched to any gene: 8. The TCR sequence derives from a woman aged 25-40 years in good health. Sequencing input: memory CD4+ T cells sorted from blood. Subset indicated: CD45RA-negative fraction. This chain uses TRBV5-1 with TRBJ2-1; 7 nucleotides line up with TRBD1. The CDR3 protein is CASSLGRGRGDEQFF. The CDR3 DNA reads as TGCGCCAGCAGCTTGGGAAGGGGGCGAGGGGATGAGCAGTTCTTC.